One T cell receptor (beta chain) is described in this entry. The data were taken from a study of shared clonotypes between healthy human individuals. Trimming took 5 bases from V and 9 from J, leaving 14 bases between them. Per the germline V gene, CDR1 is DFQATT and CDR2 is SNEGSKA (reference sequence). This CDR3 is 11 amino acids long. Sequencing was performed with immunoSEQ multiplex PCR; in TCRdb, only in-frame clones are kept and a portion is missing. The sample carries some 2,000,000 clones, 85% to 95% recorded once. This receptor was identified in a man between 18 and 29 years old in good health. Specimen: naive CD4+ T cells sorted from blood. Subset of the sample: CD45RA+ positively selected. The rearrangement links TRBV20-1 to TRBJ2-7, with D perhaps matching TRBD1 (7 bases). Here the CDR3 DNA reads TGCAGTGCTTCCCAGGGGGGCGGGCAGTACTTC. It encodes CSASQGGGQYF.